This T cell receptor (beta chain) was documented in a study of blood T cell repertoires in COVID-19. As for this clone: This CDR3 is also generated by other DNA sequences in the sample.

Germline V gene data show CDR1 as SGHTA and CDR2 as FQGNSA. V was clipped by 0 bases and J by 3 bases, with 6 bases between them. CDR3 size: 14 residues. Libraries were prepared by immunoSEQ multiplex PCR; TCRdb keeps only in-frame clonotypes and omits some of them. The sample yields 180,000 or so clones, about 84% seen once. The sequence was collected from a person aged 65 to 85 with COVID-19, enrolled during active disease. The chain links TRBV7-2 to TRBJ2-1, with a weak D call TRBD2 (5 bases). The specimen sequenced was peripheral blood. The CDR3 region has the DNA TGTGCCAGCAGCTTAGCGGGAGTCTACAATGAGCAGTTCTTC. This translates into CASSLAGVYNEQFF. The entire variable domain, with the rest obtained from reference TRBV7-2 and TRBJ2-1, is as follows: GAGVSQSPSNKVTEKGKDVELRCDPISGHTALYWYRQSLGQGLEFLIYFQGNSAPDKSGLPSDRFSAERTGGSVSTLTIQRTQQEDSAVYLCASSLAGVYNEQFFGPGTRLTVL.